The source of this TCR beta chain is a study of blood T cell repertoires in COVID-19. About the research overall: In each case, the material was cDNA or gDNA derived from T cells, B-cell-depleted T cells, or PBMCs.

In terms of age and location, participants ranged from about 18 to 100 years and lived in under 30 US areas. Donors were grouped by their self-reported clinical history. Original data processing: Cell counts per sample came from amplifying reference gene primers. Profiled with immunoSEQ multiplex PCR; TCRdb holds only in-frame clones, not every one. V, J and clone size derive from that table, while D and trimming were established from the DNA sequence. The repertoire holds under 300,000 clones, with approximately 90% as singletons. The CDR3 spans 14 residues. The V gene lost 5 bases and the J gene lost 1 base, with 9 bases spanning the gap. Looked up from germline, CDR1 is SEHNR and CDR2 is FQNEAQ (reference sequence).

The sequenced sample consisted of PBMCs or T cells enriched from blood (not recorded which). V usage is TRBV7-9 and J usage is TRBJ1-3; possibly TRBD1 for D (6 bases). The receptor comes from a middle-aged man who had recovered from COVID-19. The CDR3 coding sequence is TGTGCCAGCAGCCCCGGACAGTCTGGAAACACCATATATTTT. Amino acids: CASSPGQSGNTIYF.